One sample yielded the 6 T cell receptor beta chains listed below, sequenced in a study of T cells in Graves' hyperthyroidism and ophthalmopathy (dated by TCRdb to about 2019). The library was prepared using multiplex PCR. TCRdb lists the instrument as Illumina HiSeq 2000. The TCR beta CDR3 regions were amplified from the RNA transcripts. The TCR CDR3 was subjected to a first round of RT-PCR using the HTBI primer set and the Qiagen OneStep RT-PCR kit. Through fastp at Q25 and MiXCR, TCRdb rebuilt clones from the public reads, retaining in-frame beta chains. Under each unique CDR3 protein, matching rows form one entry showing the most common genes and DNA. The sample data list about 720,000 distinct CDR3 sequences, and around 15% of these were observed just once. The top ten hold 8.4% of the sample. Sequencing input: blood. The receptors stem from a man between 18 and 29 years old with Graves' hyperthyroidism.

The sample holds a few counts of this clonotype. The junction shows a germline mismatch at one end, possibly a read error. In DNA form, the CDR3 reads TGCGCCAGCAGTGACGGAGGGCAGGGGGTAGATACGCAGTATTTT. Amino acids: CASSDGGQGVDTQYF. V usage is TRBV6-1 and J usage is TRBJ2-3, with D possibly matching TRBD1 (7 bases). Germline loops: CDR1 MNHNS, CDR2 SASEGT. This CDR3 has 15 amino acids.

The CDR3: CASSQAIIDSAAGYTF. The CDR3 DNA follows: TGTGCCAGCAGCCAAGCAATAATCGACAGCGCGGCCGGCTACACCTTC. The genes are TRBV3-1 and TRBJ1-2, with a possible D match to TRBD1 (5 bases). The germline V gene has CDR1 LGHDT and CDR2 YNNKEL (reference sequence). The CDR3 extends over 16 amino acids. Trimming removed 1 base at V and 8 bases at J, with 20 bases between.

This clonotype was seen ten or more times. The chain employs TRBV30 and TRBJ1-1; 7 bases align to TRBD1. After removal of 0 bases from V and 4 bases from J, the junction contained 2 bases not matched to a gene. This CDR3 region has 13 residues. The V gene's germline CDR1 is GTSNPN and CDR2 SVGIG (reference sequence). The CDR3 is CAWSVTGATEAFF. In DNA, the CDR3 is TGTGCCTGGAGTGTAACAGGGGCCACTGAAGCTTTCTTT.

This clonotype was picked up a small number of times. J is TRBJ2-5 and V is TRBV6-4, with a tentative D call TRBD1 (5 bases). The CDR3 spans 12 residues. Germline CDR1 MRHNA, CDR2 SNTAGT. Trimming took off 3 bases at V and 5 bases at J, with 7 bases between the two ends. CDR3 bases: TGTGCCAGCAGTGAATGGGGCGAGACCCAGTACTTC. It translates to CASSEWGETQYF.

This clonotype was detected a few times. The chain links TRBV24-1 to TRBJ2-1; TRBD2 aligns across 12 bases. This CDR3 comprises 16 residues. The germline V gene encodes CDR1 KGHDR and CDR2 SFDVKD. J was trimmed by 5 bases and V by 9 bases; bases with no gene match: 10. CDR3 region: CATRSSGRAPNNEQFF. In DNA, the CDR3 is TGTGCCACCCGGTCTAGCGGGAGGGCCCCAAACAATGAGCAGTTCTTC.

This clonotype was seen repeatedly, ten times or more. The CDR3 DNA reads TGCAGTGCTAGAGGCCGGAGGACAGCGATTTATAGCAATCAGCCCCAGCATTTT. This translates into CSARGRRTAIYSNQPQHF. The rearrangement joins TRBV20-1 to TRBJ1-5, with D tentatively TRBD1 (6 bases). This CDR3 has 18 residues. Germline V lookup: CDR1 DFQATT, CDR2 SNEGSKA (reference sequence). V lost 1 base and J lost 0, with 19 bases in between.